This T cell receptor beta chain is drawn from a study of cytomegalovirus exposure and HLA in healthy donors. Concerning this clone: The antigen is not known.

General study points: The authors later found HLA-associated TCR beta chains more clonally expanded than equally common others. Analysis was carried out at a later point, and it linked a missense DCLRE1C variant to TCR beta V- and J-gene trimming.

With 5 bases clipped from V and 6 bases from J, the junction kept 9 bases outside the gene matches. There are 15 residues in the CDR3. Germline values: CDR1 MNHEY, CDR2 SVGAGI. The PCR employed 60 Vbeta primers together with 13 Jbeta primers. Repertoires were generated with immunoSEQ multiplex PCR, while TCRdb's copy carries only in-frame clones and drops some. Altogether around 61,000 clones are present, roughly 90% being singletons, with the ten largest covering about 1.6%. This clonotype was sampled from a man in his thirties or forties in good health and CMV-seropositive. Sequenced: PBMCs. The chain is built from TRBV6-5 and TRBJ1-2, with 10 positions matching TRBD1. The CDR3: CASSTRETGGDGYTF. Written as DNA, the CDR3 is TGTGCCAGCAGTACACGGGAGACAGGGGGCGATGGCTACACCTTC.